What follows are 4 T cell receptor beta chains derived from one specimen sequenced in a study of CD8+ T cells in alopecia areata. RNA, once extracted, was reverse transcribed into cDNA for use as the sequencing template. TCRdb keeps only in-frame clones here, not all; method: immunoSEQ multiplex PCR. The data show 250,000 or so clones, roughly 69% seen once. This material consisted of CD4+ T cells sorted from blood, taken at week 0. These receptors all come from a human donor with alopecia areata.

The rearrangement links TRBV2 to TRBJ2-7; 10 nucleotides agree with TRBD1. CDR1 SNHLY and CDR2 FYNNEI come from the germline V gene. V trimming: 11 bases; J trimming: 12 bases; junction bases outside the gene matches: 13. This CDR3 comprises 12 residues. This CDR3 is CAGRDRGQPLYF. As DNA, the CDR3 is TGTGCCGGCCGGGACAGGGGCCAACCTTTGTACTTC.

The chain links TRBV6-1 to TRBJ1-1, with no clear D. V was shortened by 5 bases and J by 3 bases, with 13 bases between the two germline ends. The germline V gene has CDR1 MNHNS and CDR2 SASEGT. The CDR3 totals 14 residues. The CDR3 sequence: CASSSQPGYTEAFF. The DNA for the CDR3 is TGTGCCAGCAGTTCACAACCGGGATACACTGAAGCTTTCTTT.

The V call is TRBV30, the J call TRBJ2-2; possibly TRBD1 for D (6 bases). The CDR3 extends over 14 amino acids. Germline CDR1 GTSNPN, CDR2 SVGIG (reference sequence). The ends were cut back, 2 bases at V and 1 base at J, with 8 bases in the middle. In nucleotides, the CDR3 is TGTGCCTGGAGTTGGGGACAGAACACCGGGGAGCTGTTTTTT. Translating it yields CAWSWGQNTGELFF.

The CDR3 is CAFLSGSLGTNVLTF. The CDR3 coding sequence is TGTGCCTTCTTAAGCGGCTCTCTGGGGACCAACGTCCTGACTTTC. The rearrangement uses TRBV30 and TRBJ2-6, with D possibly being TRBD2 (5 bases). Trimming took off 7 bases at V and 8 bases at J, with 21 bases between the two ends. This CDR3 has 15 residues. Germline lookup yields CDR1 GTSNPN and CDR2 SVGIG (reference sequence).